This T cell receptor beta chain was captured by sequencing in a study of T cell repertoires in cytomegalovirus infection. On the study more broadly: From public TCR beta signatures came an indication of both CMV infection and matching HLA type.

TCRdb re-called the reads through MiXCR, storing one row per CDR3 protein. In the table there are 630,000 or so distinct CDR3 sequences, approximately 24% of which are singletons. Overall study findings and caveats: The ex vivo response showed dominance by HLA-C-restricted CMV-specific TCR beta clonotypes. Totalled public TCR beta family frequency picked out people who carried CMV plus the relevant HLA.

With V trimmed by 7 bases and J by 13 bases, 19 bases remained unmatched. The V gene's germline CDR1 is MDHEN and CDR2 SYDVKM. CDR3 length equals 16 residues. About this clonotype itself: Its antigen is not identified.

The sample taken for sequencing was CD8+ T cells from PBMCs. This receptor was taken from a human donor in good health (CMV status not recorded). Some clones in this sample may be carry-over from other donors' samples. This sequence joins TRBV28 and TRBJ2-3; 11 positions agree with TRBD2. The CDR3 DNA reads as TGTGCCAGCACCACCCTCTGGGCTAGCGGGGGGCCCCGCGAGTATTTT. Protein sequence: CASTTLWASGGPREYF.